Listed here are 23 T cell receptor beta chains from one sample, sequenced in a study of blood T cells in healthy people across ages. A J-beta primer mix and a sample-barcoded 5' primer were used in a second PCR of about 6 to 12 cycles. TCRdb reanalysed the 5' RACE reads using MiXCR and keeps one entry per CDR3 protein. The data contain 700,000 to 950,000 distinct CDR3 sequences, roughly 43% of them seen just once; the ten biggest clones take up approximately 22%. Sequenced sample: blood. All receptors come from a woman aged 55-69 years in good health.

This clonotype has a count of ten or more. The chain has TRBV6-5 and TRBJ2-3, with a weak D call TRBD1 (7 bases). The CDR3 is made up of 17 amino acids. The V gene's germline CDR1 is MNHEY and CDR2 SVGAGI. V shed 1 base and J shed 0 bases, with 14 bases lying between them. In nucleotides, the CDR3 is TGTGCCAGCAGTTACTTCCCGACAGGGACTAGCACAGATACGCAGTATTTT. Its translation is CASSYFPTGTSTDTQYF.

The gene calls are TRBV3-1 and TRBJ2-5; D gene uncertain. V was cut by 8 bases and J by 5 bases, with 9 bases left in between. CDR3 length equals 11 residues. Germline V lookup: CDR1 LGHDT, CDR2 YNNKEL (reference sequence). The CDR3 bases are TGTGCCAGCCTCGGGTGGGAGACCCAGTACTTC. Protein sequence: CASLGWETQYF.

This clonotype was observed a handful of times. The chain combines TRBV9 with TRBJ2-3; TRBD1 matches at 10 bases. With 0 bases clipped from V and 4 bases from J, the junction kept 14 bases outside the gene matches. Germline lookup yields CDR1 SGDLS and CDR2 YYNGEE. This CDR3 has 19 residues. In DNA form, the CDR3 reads TGTGCCAGCAGCGTAGAGCCGCCCGGGACAGGGGAACTTTCAGATACGCAGTATTTT. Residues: CASSVEPPGTGELSDTQYF.

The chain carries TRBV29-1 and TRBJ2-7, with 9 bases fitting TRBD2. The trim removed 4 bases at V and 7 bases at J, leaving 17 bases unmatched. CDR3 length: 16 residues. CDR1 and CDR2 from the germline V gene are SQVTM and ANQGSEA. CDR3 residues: CSVVFSGGKREWEQYF. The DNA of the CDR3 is TGCAGCGTTGTCTTTAGCGGGGGAAAGAGAGAATGGGAGCAGTACTTC.

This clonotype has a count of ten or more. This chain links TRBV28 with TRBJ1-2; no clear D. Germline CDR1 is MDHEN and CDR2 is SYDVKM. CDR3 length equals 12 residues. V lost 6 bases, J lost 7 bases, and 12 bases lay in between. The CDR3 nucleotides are TGTGCCAGCAGCGCGACAAACGGTGGCTACACCTTC. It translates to CASSATNGGYTF.

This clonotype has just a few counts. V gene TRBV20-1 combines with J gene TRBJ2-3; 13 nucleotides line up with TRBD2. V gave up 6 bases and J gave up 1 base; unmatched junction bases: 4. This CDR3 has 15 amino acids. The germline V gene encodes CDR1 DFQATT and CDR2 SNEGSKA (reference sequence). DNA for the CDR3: TGCAGTGCCATAGGACTAGCGGGAGGCACAGATACGCAGTATTTT. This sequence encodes CSAIGLAGGTDTQYF.

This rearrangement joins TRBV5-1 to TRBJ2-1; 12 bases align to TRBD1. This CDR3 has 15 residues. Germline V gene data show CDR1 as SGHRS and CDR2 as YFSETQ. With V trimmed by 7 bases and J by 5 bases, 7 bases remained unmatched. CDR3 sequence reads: CASGPGQGANNEQFF. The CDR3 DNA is TGCGCCAGCGGCCCGGGACAGGGGGCCAACAATGAGCAGTTCTTC.

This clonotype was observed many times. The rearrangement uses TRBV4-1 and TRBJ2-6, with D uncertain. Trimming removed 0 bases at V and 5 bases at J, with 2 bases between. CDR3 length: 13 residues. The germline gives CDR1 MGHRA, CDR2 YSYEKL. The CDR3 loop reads CASSQERANVLTF. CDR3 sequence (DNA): TGCGCCAGCAGCCAAGAAAGGGCCAACGTCCTGACTTTC.

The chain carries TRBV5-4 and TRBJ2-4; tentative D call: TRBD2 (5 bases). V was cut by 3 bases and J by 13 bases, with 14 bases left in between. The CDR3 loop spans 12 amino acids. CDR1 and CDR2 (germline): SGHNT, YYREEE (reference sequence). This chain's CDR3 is CASSSGNKNQYF. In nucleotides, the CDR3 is TGTGCCAGCAGCTCGGGGAATAAGAACCAGTACTTC.

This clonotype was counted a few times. DNA for the CDR3: TGCGCCAGCGGACCCTCCGGGGATCGTTGGGGGGAGCAGTTCTTC. It is translated as CASGPSGDRWGEQFF. The chain carries TRBV5-1 and TRBJ2-1; tentatively, D is TRBD1 or TRBD2 (5 bases each). With 7 bases removed from V and 10 bases from J, the gap between germline ends came to 24 bases. This CDR3 contains 15 residues. Germline V gives CDR1 SGHRS, CDR2 YFSETQ. Based on the CDR3 plus reference TRBV5-1 and TRBJ2-1, the full variable domain is KAGVTQTPRYLIKTRGQQVTLSCSPISGHRSVSWYQQTPGQGLQFLFEYFSETQRNKGNFPGRFSGRQFSNSRSEMNVSTLELGDSALYLCASGPSGDRWGEQFFGPGTRLTVL.

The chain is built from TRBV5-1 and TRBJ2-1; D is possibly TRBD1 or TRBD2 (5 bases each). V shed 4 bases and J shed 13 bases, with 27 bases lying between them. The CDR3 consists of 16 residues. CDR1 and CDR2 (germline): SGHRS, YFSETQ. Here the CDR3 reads CASSPGHGLGRQTQFF. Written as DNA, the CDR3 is TGCGCCAGCAGCCCCGGACACGGCTTGGGACGGCAGACCCAGTTCTTC.

The CDR3 DNA reads TGTGCCAGCAGCAAAGAGGACCGTCGAGAGACCCAGTACTTC. Translating gives CASSKEDRRETQYF. The chain links TRBV21-1 to TRBJ2-5. TRBV21-1 has pseudogene status. CDR3 length: 14 amino acids.

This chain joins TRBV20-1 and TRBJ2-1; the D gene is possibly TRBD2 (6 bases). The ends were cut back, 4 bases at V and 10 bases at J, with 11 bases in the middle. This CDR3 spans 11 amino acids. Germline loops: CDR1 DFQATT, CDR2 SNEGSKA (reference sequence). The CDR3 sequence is CSATGGGEQFF. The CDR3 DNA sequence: TGCAGTGCTACGGGCGGAGGGGAGCAGTTCTTC.

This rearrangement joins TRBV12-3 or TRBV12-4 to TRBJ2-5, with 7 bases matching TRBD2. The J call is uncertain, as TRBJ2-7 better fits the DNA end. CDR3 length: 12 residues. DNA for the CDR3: TGTGCCAGCAGGTTGGGGGGGGTCGAGCAGTACTTC. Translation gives CASRLGGVEQYF.

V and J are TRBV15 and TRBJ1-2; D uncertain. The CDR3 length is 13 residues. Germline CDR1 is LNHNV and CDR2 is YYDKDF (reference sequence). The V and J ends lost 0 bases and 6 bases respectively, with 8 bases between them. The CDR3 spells CATSREMGNGYTF. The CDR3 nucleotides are TGTGCCACCAGCAGAGAGATGGGGAATGGCTACACCTTC.

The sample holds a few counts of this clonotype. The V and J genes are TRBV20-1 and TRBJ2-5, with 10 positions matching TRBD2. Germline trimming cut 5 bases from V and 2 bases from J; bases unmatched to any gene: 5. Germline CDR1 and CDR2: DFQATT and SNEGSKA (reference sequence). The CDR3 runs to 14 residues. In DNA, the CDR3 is TGCAGTGCTTGGACTAGCGGAGAGCAAGAGACCCAGTACTTC. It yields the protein CSAWTSGEQETQYF.

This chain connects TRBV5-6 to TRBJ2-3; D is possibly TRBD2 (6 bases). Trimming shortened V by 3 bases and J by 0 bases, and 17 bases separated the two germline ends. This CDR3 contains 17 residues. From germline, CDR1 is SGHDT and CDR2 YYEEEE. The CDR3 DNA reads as TGTGCCAGCAGCTCTTTAGGCCGGGGGTCTAGCACAGATACGCAGTATTTT. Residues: CASSSLGRGSSTDTQYF.

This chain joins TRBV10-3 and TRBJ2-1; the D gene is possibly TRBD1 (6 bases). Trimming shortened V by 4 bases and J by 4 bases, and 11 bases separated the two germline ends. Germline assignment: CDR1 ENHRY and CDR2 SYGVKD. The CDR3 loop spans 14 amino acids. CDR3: CAISVGRGYNEQFF. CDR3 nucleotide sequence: TGTGCCATCAGTGTAGGCAGGGGATACAATGAGCAGTTCTTC.

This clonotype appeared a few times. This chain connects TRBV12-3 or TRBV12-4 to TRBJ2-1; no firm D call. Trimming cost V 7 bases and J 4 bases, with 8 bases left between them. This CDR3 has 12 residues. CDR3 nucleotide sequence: TGTGCCAGCACTGTGAGTTACAATGAGCAGTTCTTC. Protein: CASTVSYNEQFF.

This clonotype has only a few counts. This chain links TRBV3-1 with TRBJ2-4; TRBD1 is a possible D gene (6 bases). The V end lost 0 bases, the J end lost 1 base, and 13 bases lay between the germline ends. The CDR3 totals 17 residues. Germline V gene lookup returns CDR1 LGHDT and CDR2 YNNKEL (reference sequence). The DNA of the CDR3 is TGTGCCAGCAGCCAAGATCCGGAAACAGGGGCCAAAAACATTCAGTACTTC. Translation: CASSQDPETGAKNIQYF.

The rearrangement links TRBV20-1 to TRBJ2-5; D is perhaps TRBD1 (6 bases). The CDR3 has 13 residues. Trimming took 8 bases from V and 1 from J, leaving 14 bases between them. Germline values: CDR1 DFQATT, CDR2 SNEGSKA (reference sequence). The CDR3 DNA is TGCAGTTTTTTGGGGACACTCCAAGAGACCCAGTACTTC. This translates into CSFLGTLQETQYF.

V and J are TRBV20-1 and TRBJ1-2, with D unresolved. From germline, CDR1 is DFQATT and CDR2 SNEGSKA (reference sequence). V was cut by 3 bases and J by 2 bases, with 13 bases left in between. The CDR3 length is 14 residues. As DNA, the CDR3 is TGCAGTGCTAGCCCTTGGAGCGGCAACTATGGCTACACCTTC. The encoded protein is CSASPWSGNYGYTF.

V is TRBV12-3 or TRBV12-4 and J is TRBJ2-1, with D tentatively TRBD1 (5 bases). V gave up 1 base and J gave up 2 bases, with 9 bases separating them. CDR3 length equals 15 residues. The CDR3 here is CASSLETATYNEQFF. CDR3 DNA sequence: TGTGCCAGCAGTTTAGAGACAGCGACCTACAATGAGCAGTTCTTC.